Listed here are 15 T cell receptor beta chains from one sample, sequenced in a study of response to subunit inactivated influenza vaccine. Using its own MiXCR run on the RT-PCR reads, TCRdb lists one record per CDR3 protein. The data hold over 450,000 distinct CDR3 sequences, with 10% to 15% observed a single time. Sequences were derived from PBMCs from blood, sampled roughly 46 days after vaccination. The receptors stem from a man aged 50 to 59 who received an inactivated influenza vaccine.

This clonotype was found a few times. J is TRBJ1-6 and V is TRBV20-1; D gene ambiguous. The CDR3 sequence is 14 residues long. CDR1 DFQATT and CDR2 SNEGSKA come from the germline V gene (reference sequence). Deletions cut 0 bases from V and 7 bases from J, with 10 bases between. CDR3 sequence (DNA): TGCAGTGCTAGAGATCCGAGGCGGAATTCACCCCTCCACTTT. This encodes CSARDPRRNSPLHF.

The J gene is TRBJ1-5, the V gene TRBV11-2, with no clear D. CDR3 length equals 14 residues. Per germline, CDR1 SGHAT and CDR2 FQNNGV. Trimming stripped 1 base from V and 6 bases from J, with 10 bases between. The CDR3 here is CASSLAGTGQPQHF. The CDR3 nucleotides read TGTGCCAGCAGCTTAGCGGGAACGGGTCAGCCCCAGCATTTT.

This clonotype was seen many times. This chain links TRBV12-3 or TRBV12-4 with TRBJ2-2, with D tentatively TRBD1 (6 bases). The CDR3 extends over 16 amino acids. The ends were cut back, 1 base at V and 2 bases at J, with 11 bases in the middle. The CDR3 region is CASSLGGTPNTGELFF. The DNA for the CDR3 is TGTGCCAGCAGTTTAGGGGGGACACCTAACACCGGGGAGCTGTTTTTT.

V and J are TRBV28 and TRBJ2-1; TRBD1 agrees at 8 bases. The length of the CDR3 is 15 residues. J gave up 6 bases and V 0 bases, and 4 bases lay outside the gene matches. Germline lookup yields CDR1 MDHEN and CDR2 SYDVKM. The CDR3 is CASSLWAGGLNEQFF. CDR3 DNA: TGTGCCAGCAGTTTATGGGCAGGGGGCCTCAATGAGCAGTTCTTC.

This clonotype was seen a few times. This rearrangement joins TRBV5-6 to TRBJ1-1; 9 bases match TRBD1. Germline lookup yields CDR1 SGHDT and CDR2 YYEEEE. The CDR3 contains 13 residues. The J segment lost 7 bases and the V segment lost 3 bases, leaving 4 bases of the junction unmatched. The CDR3 is CASSWTGASEAFF. The DNA of the CDR3 is TGTGCCAGCAGCTGGACAGGGGCAAGTGAAGCTTTCTTT.

This clonotype showed up many times. This sequence joins TRBV25-1 and TRBJ2-7; TRBD1 matches 11 bases. CDR3 size: 14 residues. CDR1 MGHDK and CDR2 SYGVNS come from the germline V gene. The ends lost 6 bases at V and 4 bases at J; junction bases unmatched: 5. CDR3 sequence: CASSTGTGGYEQYF. The CDR3 DNA reads as TGTGCCAGCAGCACCGGGACAGGGGGTTACGAGCAGTACTTC.

The CDR3 sequence is CASRKTSGGQEQYF. CDR3 DNA sequence: TGTGCCAGCAGAAAGACTAGCGGGGGACAGGAGCAGTACTTC. This chain links TRBV6-1 with TRBJ2-7; TRBD2 agrees at 12 bases. Germline loops: CDR1 MNHNS, CDR2 SASEGT. This CDR3 contains 14 residues. The V segment lost 6 bases and the J segment 7 bases; nucleotides outside the gene matches: 7.

This clonotype turned up a few times. The rearrangement joins TRBV27 to TRBJ2-1; 7 bases match TRBD2. Germline V gene sequence: CDR1 MNHEY, CDR2 SMNVEV (reference sequence). Losses at the gene ends were 3 bases for V and 2 bases for J; bases not matched to a gene: 4. This CDR3 has 15 residues. The CDR3 region has the DNA TGTGCCAGCAGTTTCGGGACTACCACCTACAATGAGCAGTTCTTC. This encodes CASSFGTTTYNEQFF.

This clonotype was seen a handful of times. The chain joins TRBV7-2 to TRBJ1-1; D is unresolved. Germline CDR1 SGHTA, CDR2 FQGNSA. The CDR3 sequence is 14 residues long. The V gene lost 1 base and the J gene lost 4 bases, with 10 bases spanning the gap. CDR3 residues: CASSLEGRATEAFF. CDR3 nucleotide sequence: TGTGCCAGCAGCTTAGAAGGCAGAGCCACTGAAGCTTTCTTT.

This clonotype was counted ten times or more. This chain connects TRBV9 to TRBJ2-7, with D possibly matching TRBD2 (6 bases). The germline CDR1 and CDR2 sequences are SGDLS and YYNGEE. V lost 4 bases, J lost 3 bases, and 23 bases lay in between. This CDR3 contains 17 residues. CDR3 residues: CASSYRPVTRVIYEQYF. The CDR3 region has the DNA TGTGCCAGCAGCTACCGGCCGGTGACTAGAGTCATCTACGAGCAGTACTTC.

This clonotype was seen ten or more times. V gene TRBV6-1 combines with J gene TRBJ1-4, with D uncertain. The length of the CDR3 is 11 residues. CDR1 is MNHNS and CDR2 is SASEGT in the germline V gene. Trimming removed 8 bases from V and 10 bases from J, with 11 bases in between. The DNA of the CDR3 is TGTGCCAGCTGGCGGGCAGGAAAACTGTTTTTT. It translates to CASWRAGKLFF.

This clonotype has at least ten counts. The chain uses TRBV5-1 and TRBJ1-2; no definite D call. Germline loops: CDR1 SGHRS, CDR2 YFSETQ. Trimming cost V 0 bases and J 8 bases, with 11 bases left between them. The CDR3 is 13 residues long. CDR3 loop: CASSLAGSEGYTF. The CDR3, as DNA: TGCGCCAGCAGCTTGGCGGGGAGTGAAGGCTACACCTTC.

This clonotype was counted many times. The V gene is TRBV29-1, the J gene TRBJ1-1, with 8 bases that match TRBD1. This CDR3 comprises 13 residues. Germline-derived CDR1 and CDR2 are SQVTM and ANQGSEA. Unmatched junction bases numbered 11, after V lost 7 bases and J lost 7 bases. The chain's CDR3 is CSGISSGGFEAFF. CDR3 DNA: TGCAGCGGGATCTCTTCAGGGGGCTTTGAAGCTTTCTTT.

This clonotype occurred many times. The rearrangement joins TRBV12-3 or TRBV12-4 to TRBJ1-5, with 7 nucleotides matching TRBD1. V lost 10 bases and J lost 6; bases outside the gene matches: 9. The CDR3 sequence is 13 residues long. The CDR3 DNA reads TGTGCCACTCAGAGGGGGCCAGGTCAGCCCCAGCATTTT. It specifies CATQRGPGQPQHF.

This clonotype has only a few counts. The chain joins TRBV9 to TRBJ2-7; TRBD2 is a possible D gene (6 bases). Germline CDR1 and CDR2: SGDLS and YYNGEE. Trimming shortened V by 0 bases and J by 5 bases, and 12 bases separated the two germline ends. CDR3 size: 14 residues. The CDR3 loop reads CASSVAGESDEQYF. In nucleotides, the CDR3 is TGTGCCAGCAGCGTAGCGGGAGAGTCCGACGAGCAGTACTTC. Variable domain in full (rest from reference TRBV9 and TRBJ2-7): DSGVTQTPKHLITATGQRVTLRCSPRSGDLSVYWYQQSLDQGLQFLIQYYNGEERAKGNILERFSAQQFPDLHSELNLSSLELGDSALYFCASSVAGESDEQYFGPGTRLTVT.